This T cell receptor (beta chain) emerged from a study of T cells in Graves' hyperthyroidism and ophthalmopathy. This clonotype showed up many times. V dropped 5 bases and J dropped 0 bases, with 5 bases sitting between them. The germline V gene encodes CDR1 SGHAT and CDR2 FQNNGV. The CDR3 extends over 14 amino acids. RNA transcripts served as the template for amplifying TCR beta CDR3 regions. The TCR CDR3 was amplified in a first-round RT-PCR using the HTBI primer set. In TCRdb, the multiplex PCR reads were re-called with MiXCR into one record per CDR3 protein. Among under 400,000 distinct CDR3 sequences listed, about 13% were seen once.

Sequenced: blood. The receptor comes from a woman younger than 35 with Graves' hyperthyroidism. J is TRBJ2-6 and V is TRBV11-2; no definite D call. Here the CDR3 reads CASSRRSGANVLTF. CDR3 bases: TGTGCCAGCAGCCGCCGCTCTGGGGCCAACGTCCTGACTTTC.